This passage covers 2 T cell receptor beta chains from one sample sequenced in a study of OX40 agonist ivuxolimab in advanced cancers. Method: immunoSEQ multiplex PCR; TCRdb's copy keeps in-frame clones and lacks some. The sample lists roughly 70,000 clones; approximately 85% were seen once. Specimen: CD4+ or CD8+ T cells sorted from blood, collected in a trial of the OX40 agonist ivuxolimab. Receptors originate from an adult with an advanced solid tumor such as melanoma, head and neck, liver or kidney cancer.

The chain is built from TRBV6-1 and TRBJ2-7, with D maybe TRBD2 (5 bases). The CDR3 contains 15 residues. Between the trimmed V and J ends, which lost 4 bases and 7 bases, there was a span of 20 bases. CDR1 and CDR2 from the germline V gene are MNHNS and SASEGT. The CDR3 reads CASSGETGPGWEQYF. Here the CDR3 DNA reads TGTGCCAGCAGTGGTGAGACGGGCCCGGGATGGGAGCAGTACTTC.

The V call is TRBV25-1, the J call TRBJ1-2; D is perhaps TRBD1 (5 bases). Germline V gives CDR1 MGHDK, CDR2 SYGVNS. V lost 1 base and J 14 bases, leaving 14 bases between the germline ends. This CDR3 spans 12 amino acids. CDR3: CASSESLGAPTF. Written as DNA, the CDR3 is TGTGCCAGCAGTGAATCTCTTGGGGCTCCGACCTTC.